Below, 2 T cell receptor beta chains from the same sample are listed, as sequenced in a study of somatic mutations in cytotoxic T cells in rheumatoid arthritis. TCRdb's table, derived via immunoSEQ multiplex PCR, lists solely in-frame clones and lacks some. The sample lists about 20,000 clones, approximately 74% occurring once. The sample comprised CD8+ T cells sorted from blood. Every receptor here comes from a man in his 60s in good health.

The V gene is TRBV2, the J gene TRBJ1-1; D possibly corresponds to TRBD1 (5 bases). This CDR3 is built from 15 residues. CDR1 is SNHLY, CDR2 FYNNEI, per germline. The V end lost 4 bases, the J end lost 8 bases, and 20 bases lay between the germline ends. For the CDR3, the DNA is TGTGCCAGCAGTGGTGACGCGGGGGTGGACTCCGAAGCTTTCTTT. Its protein is CASSGDAGVDSEAFF. The variable domain in full, with the rest retrieved from reference TRBV2 and TRBJ1-1, is EPEVTQTPSHQVTQMGQEVILRCVPISNHLYFYWYRQILGQKVEFLVSFYNNEISEKSEIFDDQFSVERPDGSNFTLKIRSTKLEDSAMYFCASSGDAGVDSEAFFGQGTRLTVV.

The genes are TRBV2 and TRBJ2-1; 11 bases map to TRBD2. This CDR3 is 20 amino acids long. Germline trimming cut 4 bases from V and 0 bases from J; bases unmatched to any gene: 14. The germline gives CDR1 SNHLY, CDR2 FYNNEI. This CDR3 is CASSVSLGTSGVSSYNEQFF. CDR3 bases: TGTGCCAGCAGTGTATCCCTCGGGACTAGCGGCGTGAGCTCCTACAATGAGCAGTTCTTC.